Following are 10 T cell receptor beta chains from one sample sequenced in a study of blood T cell repertoires in COVID-19 (dated by TCRdb to about 2020). Libraries were made using the immunoSEQ multiplex PCR assay. TCRdb holds this immuneACCESS table with in-frame rearrangements only. Some clones are missing; in checked studies, unresolved V genes explain under half, and the rest has no known cause. A total of approximately 210,000 clones appear in this sample, around 80% of them only once. The top ten clones comprise 8.2% of the sample. The specimen sequenced was peripheral blood. The receptors originated from a woman aged 45-65 years with acute or convalescent COVID-19.

The V call is TRBV29-1, the J call TRBJ1-1; 7 positions agree with TRBD1. The CDR3 is 14 amino acids. Germline V gene sequence: CDR1 SQVTM, CDR2 ANQGSEA. V lost 0 bases, J lost 5 bases, and 6 bases stayed unmatched. The CDR3 DNA follows: TGCAGCGTTGAAGATTCGGGGGACAGAACTGAAGCTTTCTTT. Translated, it gives CSVEDSGDRTEAFF.

This clone has only one observation. The chain recombines TRBV27 with TRBJ2-7; possible D gene TRBD2, 5 bases. The CDR3 is 13 residues long. V lost 6 bases to trimming and J lost 2 bases, with 11 bases between them. Germline V gene data show CDR1 as MNHEY and CDR2 as SMNVEV (reference sequence). The CDR3 reads CASSPGSPYEQYF. As DNA, the CDR3 is TGTGCCAGCAGCCCGGGGTCGCCCTACGAGCAGTACTTC.

The V call is TRBV19, the J call TRBJ1-1; 8 bases are shared with TRBD1. Per germline, CDR1 LNHDA and CDR2 SQIVND (reference sequence). The ends lost 3 bases at V and 5 bases at J; junction bases unmatched: 11. This CDR3 spans 16 amino acids. The CDR3 DNA reads TGTGCCAGTAGTATCAAATCCAGGGGGCAGGGAACTGAAGCTTTCTTT. It specifies CASSIKSRGQGTEAFF.

This clone was detected a few times. The chain couples TRBV2 to TRBJ2-5; the match to TRBD1 covers 7 bases. Per germline, CDR1 SNHLY and CDR2 FYNNEI. The CDR3 is 15 amino acids. With 4 bases clipped from V and 5 bases from J, the junction kept 10 bases outside the gene matches. For the CDR3, the DNA is TGTGCCAGCAGTGGCAAGGGGGCTTCTTCGGAGACCCAGTACTTC. Protein sequence: CASSGKGASSETQYF.

The CDR3 loop reads CSARTAYGYTF. In DNA, the CDR3 is TGCAGTGCCAGGACAGCCTATGGCTACACCTTC. V and J are TRBV20-1 and TRBJ1-2, with D perhaps TRBD1 (6 bases). Germline-derived CDR1 and CDR2 are DFQATT and SNEGSKA (reference sequence). V was trimmed by 6 bases and J by 4 bases, leaving 9 bases between them. The CDR3 is 11 amino acids.

This clone was seen repeatedly, ten times or more. The V call is TRBV3-1 (or the pseudogene TRBV3-2), the J call TRBJ2-2; 11 positions match TRBD2. This CDR3 region has 14 residues. The germline gives CDR1 LGHDT, CDR2 YNNKEL (reference sequence). The J segment lost 5 bases and the V segment lost 5 bases, leaving 1 base of the junction unmatched. CDR3 in amino acids: CASSLAGGTGELFF. CDR3 bases: TGTGCCAGCAGCTTAGCGGGAGGGACCGGGGAGCTGTTTTTT.

The chain joins TRBV28 to TRBJ1-5; D may be TRBD1 (6 bases). V was trimmed by 6 bases and J by 6 bases, leaving 12 bases between them. The CDR3 is 13 amino acids. Looked up from germline, CDR1 is MDHEN and CDR2 is SYDVKM. The chain's CDR3 is CASRPGGAQPQHF. The CDR3 DNA sequence: TGTGCCAGCAGGCCGGGGGGGGCTCAGCCCCAGCATTTT.

This chain links TRBV2 with TRBJ2-5; 7 bases fit TRBD2. Germline loops: CDR1 SNHLY, CDR2 FYNNEI. CDR3 length equals 13 residues. V trimming: 4 bases; J trimming: 5 bases; junction bases outside the gene matches: 4. The CDR3, as DNA: TGTGCCAGCAGTGGACTAGCTGCGGAGACCCAGTACTTC. Its translation is CASSGLAAETQYF.

This clone was seen only a few times. The chain carries TRBV11-2 and TRBJ1-1; D possibly corresponds to TRBD1 (6 bases). The CDR3 loop spans 15 amino acids. V lost 4 bases and J 5 bases, leaving 17 bases between the germline ends. Germline CDR1 SGHAT, CDR2 FQNNGV. The CDR3 nucleotides read TGTGCCAGCAGCTCAAGACGGGGAAGGGGGACTGAAGCTTTCTTT. Translation gives CASSSRRGRGTEAFF.

CDR3 residues: CASKPGDRSTDTQYF. In nucleotides, the CDR3 is TGTGCCAGCAAGCCAGGGGACAGATCCACAGATACGCAGTATTTT. The chain links TRBV5-4 to TRBJ2-3, with TRBD1 identical over 7 bases. The CDR3 totals 15 residues. V lost 6 bases to trimming and J lost 2 bases; unmatched junction nucleotides: 9. Per the germline V gene, CDR1 is SGHNT and CDR2 is YYREEE (reference sequence).